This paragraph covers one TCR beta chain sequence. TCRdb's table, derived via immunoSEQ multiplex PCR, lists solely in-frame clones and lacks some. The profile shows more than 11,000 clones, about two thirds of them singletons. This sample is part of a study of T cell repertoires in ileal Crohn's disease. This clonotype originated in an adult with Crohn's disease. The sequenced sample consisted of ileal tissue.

The CDR3 is CASRGGSAGQPQHF. The CDR3 DNA reads as TGTGCCAGCAGGGGCGGCAGCGCGGGGCAGCCCCAGCATTTT. V gene TRBV2 combines with J gene TRBJ1-5; D unresolved. The germline CDR1 and CDR2 sequences are SNHLY and FYNNEI. There are 14 residues in the CDR3. Between the trimmed V and J ends, which lost 6 bases and 7 bases, there was a span of 16 bases.